The present TCR beta chain was sequenced within a study of cytomegalovirus exposure and HLA in healthy donors (TCRdb year 2017). Some background on the complete study: In an earlier analysis of fewer than 750 of the donors, about 260 Gb of sequence data and approximately 120 million unique TCR beta sequences from about 180 million T cells were reported. In the later analysis, no new phenotypic data were used to find candidate immune exposures; instead, reliance was placed on TCR beta sequences and their occurrence across donors. An early release covering 550 to 650 HLA-typed donors comprised 300 to 350 gigabases of sequencing data and around 86 million unique TCR sequences. Typing coverage varied by locus: 629-630 donors for A, B, C, DRB1 and DQB1; roughly 500 for DQA1; more than 600 for DPA1; fewer than 480 for DPB1. HLA typing covered class I and class II loci at four-digit resolution. In an earlier analysis of 550 to 700 of the donors, high-throughput TCR beta sequencing was used to judge whether each TCR beta V gene segment behaved as functional or pseudogenic. On average, around 200,000 unique TCR beta nucleotide sequences were sequenced per donor among about 400 genotyped donors of the cohort, with approximately 18% of those sequences being non-productive. Among the roughly 390 genotyped donors, roughly 80% belonged to the genetic ancestry cluster associated with self-reported Caucasian donors. The study was designed to test whether signatures of past pathogen exposure could be identified by cataloging public T cell receptors. All discovery cohort repertoires had been generated on a single sequencing platform. Genome-wide SNP genotypes for about 60% of the roughly 670 donors were used in a later genetic analysis, which treated that subset as a discovery cohort. Roughly five DR-DQ haplotypes were handled as single units for association and clustering because linkage in the cohort was strong. A later analysis re-examined previously published TCR beta repertoires from 600 to 700 donors and added high-resolution HLA genotyping to investigate patterns of TCR occurrence. High-throughput TCR immunosequencing, statistical association of individual TCRs with disease status, and machine learning were combined to predict cytomegalovirus infection status. A separate validation cohort of more than 100 different subjects was used in addition to the approximately 670-subject first cohort. Donor age, sex, ethnicity and CMV serostatus were compiled alongside the repertoire data. Using immunosequencing, the study profiled T cell repertoires from approximately 700 subjects and related those repertoires to cytomegalovirus serostatus. What the study reported, not specific to this receptor: In a later analysis, over 15,000 TCR beta sequences were associated with specific HLA alleles at a false discovery rate of 0.05. V-gene and J-gene trimming of TCR beta chains was associated with a missense DCLRE1C variant in a later genetic analysis, and the association was replicated in an independent cohort. In a later analysis, TCR association rates were found to vary across HLA loci, with the most associated TCRs seen for DRB1 alleles and the fewest for HLA-C alleles. A few of the identified cytomegalovirus-associated TCR beta chains were confirmed in vitro to be specific for cytomegalovirus antigens. According to a later analysis, most CMV-associated TCR beta chains appeared to be HLA-restricted, and the HLA associations seemed to be driven largely by CMV exposure. The 87-base-pair reads could not distinguish some IMGT-functional V segments, including TRBV6-2 and TRBV6-3, so those segments were excluded. According to a later analysis, parvovirus B19, influenza, CMV and Epstein-Barr virus appeared linked to several top co-occurrence clusters. It was suggested by the authors that the approach could potentially be generalized to other disease states and immunological phenotypes. Broadly in line with IMGT annotations, most TCR beta V segments showed up in productive rearrangements about 87% or about 30% of the time in an earlier analysis of around 550 of the donors. CMV serostatus was the only immune exposure information available for the cohort. The classifier was reported to diagnose cytomegalovirus status with high specificity and sensitivity in both the original cohort and the validation cohort. When HLA alleles, especially DR and DQ, strongly co-occurred, TCR associations were difficult to assign to individual alleles. Compared with equally common non-associated chains, HLA-associated TCR beta chains in a later analysis were more clonally expanded and had lower generation probabilities. HLA typing was unavailable for some donors at each locus, so association tests used only the typed subset. In the study, 150 to 200 TCR beta chains were listed as associated with cytomegalovirus. Because counts were too low, under 20 rarely observed V segments, including chromosome 9 orphons, were left out of the earlier analysis of about 500 of the donors. The presence/absence analyses assumed that sequencing depth was roughly uniform across donors, and that assumption may not be true. Most TCR sequences were observed very rarely across donors, whereas some public TCRs were present in many individuals. A cluster of highly shared sequence variants was judged likely to be a technical artifact of the sequencing pipeline. Linkage disequilibrium might explain the correlated functional status among segregating V segments, but an unknown experimental factor could not be ruled out. Compared with the roughly 600-donor mean, donors in an Asian-associated ancestry cluster had fewer N-insertions in productive TCRs, according to a later genetic analysis. A further reported finding was that TCR beta sequences accurately predicted the HLA-A and HLA-B alleles for most subjects in the first cohort. This cohort had only TCR beta chains sequenced, and the lack of alpha or paired-chain data limited which features could be detected.

As regards this clone: It has no known antigen specificity. No much larger clone is present one base from it, and per-base qualities are unavailable. This same CDR3 is encoded by further DNA sequences in the sample.

The junction shows trimming of 1 base on V and 0 bases on J, plus 5 bases between the germline ends. CDR1 and CDR2, looked up from the germline V gene (reference sequence), are SEHNR and FQNEAQ. The CDR3, from cysteine to phenylalanine, totals 14 residues. The entry retains the CDR3 DNA only, 42 bases that are in frame from base 1. The cohort consisted of some 730 healthy bone marrow donors. At the time of sampling, every cohort member was nominally healthy, though immune exposures that went unrecorded were likely present. The donor tested CMV seropositive, placing the donor among the 290 or so seropositive members of the cohort. A peripheral blood sample was provided by each donor, and peripheral blood mononuclear cells were used for TCR beta sequencing. The Qiagen DNeasy Blood Extraction Kit was used to extract genomic DNA from the blood cell samples. Receptor libraries were prepared by the immunoSEQ multiplex PCR assay. A mixture of 60 forward primers for TCR Vbeta segments and 13 reverse primers for TCR Jbeta segments was used in the multiplex PCR. The CDR3 region of rearranged TCR beta genes was amplified from genomic DNA by a multiplex PCR assay. Amplified TCR beta libraries were sequenced as 87-base-pair reads on the Illumina HiSeq System. Per the source publication's procedure: In a later analysis, about 80 million unique TCR beta chains were counted across the 690 or so repertoires, and around 10 million of these chains were shared by at least two donors. Raw reads were error-corrected and collapsed into unique sequences by a nearest-neighbor algorithm in which closely related sequences were merged to remove PCR and sequencing errors. To assign V, D and J gene segments, CDR3 sequences were aligned to IMGT reference sequences. For a sequence to be retained, a match of at least six nucleotides to both a V gene segment and a J gene segment was required. Rearrangements were called productive when the CDR3 lacked stop codons and stayed in frame with V and J; all others were non-productive. Following IMGT convention, CDR3 was defined as the stretch from the second conserved V-encoded cysteine up to the conserved J-encoded phenylalanine. The earlier analysis of 550 to 650 of the donors excluded any sequence lacking an unambiguous match to a single V gene segment. An earlier analysis of 450 to 650 of the donors called V segments functional above 56.7% productive rearrangements and segregating when the between-donor standard deviation exceeded 5%. A statistical classification framework was built for diagnosing cytomegalovirus status from the catalog of TCR beta chain sequences. A later analysis assigned V and J genes by comparing TCR nucleotide sequences with IMGT/GENE-DB human TR gene sequences. In a later analysis, CDR3 sequences and most-parsimonious VDJ recombination scenarios were assigned using the TCRdist pipeline. A later analysis defined each TCR beta chain by its CDR3 amino acid sequence plus V-gene family, and excluded reads lacking a unique V-gene family. To address suspected cross-contamination and a sequencing artifact, a later analysis removed 450 to 700 highly shared, low-generation-probability nucleotide sequences. For each public chain, a later analysis derived a clonal expansion index from normalized ranks of inferred template counts within each repertoire. In a later analysis, generation probabilities were computed with a VDJ recombination model fitted to out-of-frame rearrangements, and the resulting probabilities were checked against IGoR. In a later analysis, hypergeometric tests were used to score TCR-TCR, TCR-HLA and TCR-CMV co-occurrence, with a repertoire-size bias correction applied to TCR pairs. To estimate false discovery rates, a later analysis permuted the HLA or CMV assignments 20 times. In a later analysis, co-occurring TCRs were grouped using DBSCAN, and TCRdist sequence similarity was added for clustering within HLA-allele-positive subsets. Co-occurrence clustering excluded repertoires with fewer than 30,000 or more than 120,000 public chains, plus five with anomalous nucleotide sharing. TCRdb stores this immuneACCESS table with in-frame sequences only. Part of the clones is absent; in the studies checked, under half of the shortfall reflects unresolved V genes, and no reason is known for the rest. V, J and clone size reflect that table, while D and trimming were determined from the DNA. This sample holds some 100,000 clones; 55% to 75% were observed only once. The biggest ten clones account for about 14% of the sample.

The sample comprised PBMCs. The V and J genes are TRBV7-9 and TRBJ2-3; tentative D gene TRBD2, with 5 bases matching. This sequence was found in a woman between 50 and 59 years old in good health and CMV-seropositive. The nucleotides are TGTGCCAGCAGCTTAGGACTAAGCACAGATACGCAGTATTTT. The resulting protein is CASSLGLSTDTQYF.